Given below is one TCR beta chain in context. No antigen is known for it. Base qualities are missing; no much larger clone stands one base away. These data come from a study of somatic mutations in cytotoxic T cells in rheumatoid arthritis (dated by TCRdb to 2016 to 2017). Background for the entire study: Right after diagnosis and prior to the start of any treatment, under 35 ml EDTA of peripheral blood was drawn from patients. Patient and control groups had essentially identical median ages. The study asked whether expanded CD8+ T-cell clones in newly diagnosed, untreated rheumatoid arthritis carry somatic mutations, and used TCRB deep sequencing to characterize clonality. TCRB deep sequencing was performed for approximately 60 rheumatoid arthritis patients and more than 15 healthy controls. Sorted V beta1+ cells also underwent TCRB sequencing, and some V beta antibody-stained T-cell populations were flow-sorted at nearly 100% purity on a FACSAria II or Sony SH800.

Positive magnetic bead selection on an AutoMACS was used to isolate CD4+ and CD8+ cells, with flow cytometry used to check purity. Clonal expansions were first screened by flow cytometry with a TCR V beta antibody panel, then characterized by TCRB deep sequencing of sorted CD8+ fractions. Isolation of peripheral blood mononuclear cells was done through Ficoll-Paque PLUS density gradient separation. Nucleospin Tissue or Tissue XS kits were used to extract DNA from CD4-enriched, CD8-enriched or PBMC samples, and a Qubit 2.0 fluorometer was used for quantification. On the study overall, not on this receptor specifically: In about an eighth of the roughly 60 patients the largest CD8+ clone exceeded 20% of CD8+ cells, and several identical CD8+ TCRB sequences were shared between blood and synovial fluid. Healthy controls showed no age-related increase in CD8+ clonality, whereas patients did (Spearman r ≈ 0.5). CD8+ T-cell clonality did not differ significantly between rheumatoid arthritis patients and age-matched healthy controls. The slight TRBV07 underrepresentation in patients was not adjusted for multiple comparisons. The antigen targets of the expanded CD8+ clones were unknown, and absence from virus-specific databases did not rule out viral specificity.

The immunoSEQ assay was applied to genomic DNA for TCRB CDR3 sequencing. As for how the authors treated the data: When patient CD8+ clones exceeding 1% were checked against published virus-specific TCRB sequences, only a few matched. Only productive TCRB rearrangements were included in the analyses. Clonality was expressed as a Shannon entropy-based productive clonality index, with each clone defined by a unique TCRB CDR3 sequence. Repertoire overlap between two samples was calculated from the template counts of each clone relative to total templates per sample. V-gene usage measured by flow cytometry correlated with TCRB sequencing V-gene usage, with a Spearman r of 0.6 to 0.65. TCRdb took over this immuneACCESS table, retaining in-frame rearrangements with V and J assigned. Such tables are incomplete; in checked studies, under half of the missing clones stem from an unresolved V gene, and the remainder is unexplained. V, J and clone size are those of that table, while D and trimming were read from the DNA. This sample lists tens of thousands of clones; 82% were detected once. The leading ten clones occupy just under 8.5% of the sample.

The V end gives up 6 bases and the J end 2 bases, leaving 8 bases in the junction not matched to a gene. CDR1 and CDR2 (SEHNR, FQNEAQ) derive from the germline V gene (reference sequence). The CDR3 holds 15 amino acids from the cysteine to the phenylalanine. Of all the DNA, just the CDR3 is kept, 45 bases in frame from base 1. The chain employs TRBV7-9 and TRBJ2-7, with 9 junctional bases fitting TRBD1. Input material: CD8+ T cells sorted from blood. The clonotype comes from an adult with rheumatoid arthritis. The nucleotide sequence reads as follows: TGTGCCAGCAGTCCGTATGGGACAGGGACCTACGAGCAGTACTTC. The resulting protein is CASSPYGTGTYEQYF.